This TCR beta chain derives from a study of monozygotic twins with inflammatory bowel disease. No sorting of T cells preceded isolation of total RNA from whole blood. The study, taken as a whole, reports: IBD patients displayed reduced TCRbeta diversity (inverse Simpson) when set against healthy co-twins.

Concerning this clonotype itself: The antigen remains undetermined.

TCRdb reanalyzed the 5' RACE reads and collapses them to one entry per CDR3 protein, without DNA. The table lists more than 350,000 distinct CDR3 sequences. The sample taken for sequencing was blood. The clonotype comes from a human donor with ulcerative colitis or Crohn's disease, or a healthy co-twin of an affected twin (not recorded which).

The CDR3 reads CASRPGHTEAFF. The rearrangement links TRBV6-2 or TRBV6-3 to TRBJ1-1; TCRdb's assignment of TRBD1 cannot be checked, as there is no DNA. Germline lookup yields CDR1 MNHEY and CDR2 SVGEGT. The CDR3 loop spans 12 amino acids.